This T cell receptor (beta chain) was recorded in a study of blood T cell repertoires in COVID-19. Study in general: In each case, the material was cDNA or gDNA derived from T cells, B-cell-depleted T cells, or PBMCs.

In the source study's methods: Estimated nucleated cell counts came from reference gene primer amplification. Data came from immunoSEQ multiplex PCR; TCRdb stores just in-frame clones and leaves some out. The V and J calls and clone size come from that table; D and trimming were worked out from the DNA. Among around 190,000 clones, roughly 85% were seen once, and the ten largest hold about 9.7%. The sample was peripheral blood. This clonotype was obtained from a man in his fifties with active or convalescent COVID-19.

The CDR3: CASSPSIQGTEAFF. The CDR3 bases are TGTGCCAGCTCACCAAGTATCCAGGGCACTGAAGCTTTCTTT. The chain carries TRBV18 and TRBJ1-1, with a tentative D call TRBD1 (5 bases). V was trimmed by 2 bases and J by 4 bases, leaving 11 bases between them. Germline assignment: CDR1 KGHSH and CDR2 LQKENI. This CDR3 spans 14 amino acids.